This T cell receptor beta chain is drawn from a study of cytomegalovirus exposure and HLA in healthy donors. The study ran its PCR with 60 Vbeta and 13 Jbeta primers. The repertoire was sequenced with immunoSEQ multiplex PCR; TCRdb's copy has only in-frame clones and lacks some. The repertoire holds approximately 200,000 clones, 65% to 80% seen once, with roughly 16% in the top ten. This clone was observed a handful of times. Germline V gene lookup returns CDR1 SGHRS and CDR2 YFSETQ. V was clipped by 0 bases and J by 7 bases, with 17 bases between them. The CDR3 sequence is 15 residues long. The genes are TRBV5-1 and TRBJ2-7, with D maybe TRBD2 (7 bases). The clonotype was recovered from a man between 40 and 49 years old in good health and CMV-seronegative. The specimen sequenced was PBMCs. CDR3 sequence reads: CASSLAGGRSGEQYF. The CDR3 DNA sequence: TGCGCCAGCAGCTTGGCGGGGGGCCGCTCAGGTGAGCAGTACTTC.